The clone carrying this T cell receptor beta chain was seen only a few times. The data belong to a study of blood T cell repertoires in COVID-19. Repertoires were generated with immunoSEQ multiplex PCR, while TCRdb's copy carries only in-frame clones and drops some. The sample has roughly 260,000 clones; roughly four fifths are singletons. The CDR3 has 12 residues. The germline V gene encodes CDR1 MNHNS and CDR2 SASEGT. The trim removed 7 bases at V and 11 bases at J, leaving 10 bases unmatched. The V call is TRBV6-1, the J call TRBJ1-1; 7 bases align to TRBD1. This receptor was identified in a woman in her seventies with acute or convalescent COVID-19. The material sequenced was peripheral blood. The CDR3 DNA sequence: TGTGCCAGCAACACAGGGGAGAGAAATGCTTTCTTT. Translated: CASNTGERNAFF.